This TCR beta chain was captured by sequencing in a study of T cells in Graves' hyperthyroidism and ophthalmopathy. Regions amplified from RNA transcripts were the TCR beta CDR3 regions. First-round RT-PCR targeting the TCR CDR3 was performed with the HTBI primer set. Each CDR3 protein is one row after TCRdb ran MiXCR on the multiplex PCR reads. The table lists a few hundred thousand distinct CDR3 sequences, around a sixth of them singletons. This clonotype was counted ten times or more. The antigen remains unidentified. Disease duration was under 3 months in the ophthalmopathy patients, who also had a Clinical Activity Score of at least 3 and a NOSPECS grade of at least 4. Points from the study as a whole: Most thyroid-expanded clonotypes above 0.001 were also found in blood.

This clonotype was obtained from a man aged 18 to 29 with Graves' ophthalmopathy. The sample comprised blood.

CDR3 region: CASSVDVGVNTEAFF. Here the CDR3 DNA reads TGTGCCAGCAGCGTAGATGTAGGTGTGAACACTGAAGCTTTCTTT. This chain uses TRBV5-5 with TRBJ1-1; D uncertain. The ends were cut back, 4 bases at V and 0 bases at J, with 13 bases in the middle. CDR1 and CDR2 (germline): SGHKS, YYEKEE (reference sequence). This CDR3 spans 15 amino acids.